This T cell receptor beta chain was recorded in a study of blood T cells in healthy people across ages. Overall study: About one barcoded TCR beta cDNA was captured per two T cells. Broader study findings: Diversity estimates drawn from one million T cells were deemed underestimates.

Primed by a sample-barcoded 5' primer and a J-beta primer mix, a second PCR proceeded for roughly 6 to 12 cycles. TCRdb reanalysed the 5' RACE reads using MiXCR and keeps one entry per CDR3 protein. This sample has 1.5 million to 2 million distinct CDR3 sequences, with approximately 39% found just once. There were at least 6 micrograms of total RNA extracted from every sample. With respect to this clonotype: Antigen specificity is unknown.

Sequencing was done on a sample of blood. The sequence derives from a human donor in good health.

The CDR3, as DNA: TGTGCCACCAGTGATTTGTCGGCAGGAGACACCGGGGAGCTGTTTTTT. Its translation: CATSDLSAGDTGELFF. The chain employs TRBV24-1 and TRBJ2-2; D is ambiguous. Trimming removed 0 bases at V and 3 bases at J, with 10 bases between. Germline V gene data show CDR1 as KGHDR and CDR2 as SFDVKD. The CDR3 runs 16 residues.